This TCR beta chain is drawn from a study of blood T cell repertoires in COVID-19. Overall study: Italy, Spain and the United States were the sources of the convalescent and acute COVID-19 samples. The analysed material was cDNA or gDNA that came from T cells, B-cell-depleted T cells, or PBMCs.

Germline V gene lookup returns CDR1 MNHEY and CDR2 SMNVEV (reference sequence). The ends were cut back, 4 bases at V and 7 bases at J, with 18 bases in the middle. CDR3 length: 15 amino acids. Profiled with immunoSEQ multiplex PCR; TCRdb holds only in-frame clones, not every one. In the table there are 95,000 or so clones, around 87% of which are singletons. This clone was recorded only once. Sequenced material: peripheral blood. The receptor was isolated from a human donor in a cohort sampled during active COVID-19. The V and J genes are TRBV27 and TRBJ2-3, with D perhaps TRBD2 (7 bases). The CDR3 region has the DNA TGTGCCAGCAGTTCCTTGGTGGGGGGGGGCTATACGCAGTATTTT. Translated, it gives CASSSLVGGGYTQYF.